This T cell receptor (beta chain) was identified during a study of CD8 T cell repertoires and HIV-1 epitope variants. Study summary: Each of Twenty-five Gag and Nef epitope peptides stimulated a separate culture. Enriched T cells were co-cultured with equal numbers of autologous T cell-negative antigen-presenting cells. Epitopes were three Gag families plus Nef HW9 and YT9. Regarding the study as a whole: Most of the nine antigen-specific clonotypes appeared cross-reactive to autologous or escape variants.

Assay used: immunoSEQ multiplex PCR; TCRdb lists only in-frame clones, some missing. This sample has approximately 5,000 clones, with around 66% found just once. On this clone itself: The antigen is undetermined.

The germline CDR1 and CDR2 sequences are LNHDA and SQIVND (reference sequence). Trimming removed 1 base at V and 2 bases at J, with 6 bases between. This CDR3 spans 14 amino acids. The chain has TRBV19 and TRBJ1-5; D unclear. This clonotype was obtained from a male donor with HIV. Input material: cultured CD8+ T cells derived from PBMCs. The CDR3 region is CASSIVQGNQPQHF. The CDR3 DNA follows: TGTGCCAGTAGTATAGTGCAGGGCAATCAGCCCCAGCATTTT.